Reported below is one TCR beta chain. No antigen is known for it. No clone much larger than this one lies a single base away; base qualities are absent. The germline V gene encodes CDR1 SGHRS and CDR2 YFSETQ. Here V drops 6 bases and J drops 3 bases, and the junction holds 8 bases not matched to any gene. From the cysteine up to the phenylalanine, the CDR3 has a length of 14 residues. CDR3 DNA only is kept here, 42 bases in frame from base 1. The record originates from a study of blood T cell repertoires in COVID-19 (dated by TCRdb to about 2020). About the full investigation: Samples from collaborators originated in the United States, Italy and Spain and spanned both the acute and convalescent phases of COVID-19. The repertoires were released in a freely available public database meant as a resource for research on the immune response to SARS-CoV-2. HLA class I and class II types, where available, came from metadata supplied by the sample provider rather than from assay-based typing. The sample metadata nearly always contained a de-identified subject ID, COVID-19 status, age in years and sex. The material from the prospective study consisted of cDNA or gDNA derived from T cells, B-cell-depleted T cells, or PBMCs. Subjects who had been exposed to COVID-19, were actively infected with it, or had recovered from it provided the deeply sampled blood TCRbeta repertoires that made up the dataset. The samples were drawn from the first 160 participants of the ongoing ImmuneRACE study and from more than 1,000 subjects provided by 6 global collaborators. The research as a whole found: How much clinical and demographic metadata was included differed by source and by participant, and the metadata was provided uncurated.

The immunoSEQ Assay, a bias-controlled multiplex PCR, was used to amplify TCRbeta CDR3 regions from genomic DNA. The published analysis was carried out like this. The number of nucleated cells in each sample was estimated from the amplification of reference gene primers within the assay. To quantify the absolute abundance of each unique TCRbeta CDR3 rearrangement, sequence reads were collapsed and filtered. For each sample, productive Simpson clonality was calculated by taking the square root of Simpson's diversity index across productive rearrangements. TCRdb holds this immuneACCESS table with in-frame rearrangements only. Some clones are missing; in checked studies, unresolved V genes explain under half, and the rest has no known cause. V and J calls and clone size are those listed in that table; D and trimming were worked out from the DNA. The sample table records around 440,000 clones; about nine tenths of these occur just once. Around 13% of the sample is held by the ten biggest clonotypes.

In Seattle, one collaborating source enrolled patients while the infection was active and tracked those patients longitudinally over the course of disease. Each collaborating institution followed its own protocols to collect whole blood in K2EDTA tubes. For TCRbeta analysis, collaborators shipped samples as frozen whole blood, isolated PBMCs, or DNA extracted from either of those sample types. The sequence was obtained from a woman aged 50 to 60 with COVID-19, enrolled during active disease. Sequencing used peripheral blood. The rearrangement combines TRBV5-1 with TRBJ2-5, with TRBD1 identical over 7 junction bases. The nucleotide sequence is TGCGCCAGCACCTCAGGGGGTGCCAAAGAGACCCAGTACTTC. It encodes CASTSGGAKETQYF.